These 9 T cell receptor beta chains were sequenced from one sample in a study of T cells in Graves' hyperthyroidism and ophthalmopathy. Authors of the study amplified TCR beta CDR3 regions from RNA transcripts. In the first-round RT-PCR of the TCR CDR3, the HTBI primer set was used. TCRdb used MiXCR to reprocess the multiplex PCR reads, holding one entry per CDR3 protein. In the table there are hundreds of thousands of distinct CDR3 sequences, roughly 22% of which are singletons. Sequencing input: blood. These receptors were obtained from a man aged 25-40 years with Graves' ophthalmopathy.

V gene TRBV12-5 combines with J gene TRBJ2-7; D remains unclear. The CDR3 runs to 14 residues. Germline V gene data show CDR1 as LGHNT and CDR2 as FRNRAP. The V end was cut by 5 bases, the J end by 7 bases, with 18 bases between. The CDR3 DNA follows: TGTGCTAGTGGTACCCACACCTCAGGATCGGAGCAGTACTTC. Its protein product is CASGTHTSGSEQYF.

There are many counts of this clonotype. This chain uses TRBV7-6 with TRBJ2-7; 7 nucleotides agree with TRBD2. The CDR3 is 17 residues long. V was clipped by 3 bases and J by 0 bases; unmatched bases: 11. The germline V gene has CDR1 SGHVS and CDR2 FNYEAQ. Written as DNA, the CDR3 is TGTGCCAGCAGCTTTCTAGCGGAGCCCAAGAGCTCCTACGAGCAGTACTTC. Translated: CASSFLAEPKSSYEQYF.

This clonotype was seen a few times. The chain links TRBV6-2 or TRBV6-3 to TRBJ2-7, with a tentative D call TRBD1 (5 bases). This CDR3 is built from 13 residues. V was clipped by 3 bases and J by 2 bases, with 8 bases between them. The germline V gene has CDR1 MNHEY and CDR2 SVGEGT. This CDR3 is CASSYTGTYEQYF. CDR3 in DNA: TGTGCCAGCAGTTATACAGGCACCTACGAGCAGTACTTC.

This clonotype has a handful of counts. The DNA for the CDR3 is TGTGCCAGCAGCTTAACTAGCGGGAGTTCAATTGAGCAGTTCTTC. Residues: CASSLTSGSSIEQFF. The rearrangement links TRBV7-9 to TRBJ2-1, with 11 bases matching TRBD2. After removal of 2 bases from V and 9 bases from J, the junction contained 6 bases not matched to a gene. Germline-derived CDR1 and CDR2 are SEHNR and FQNEAQ (reference sequence). The CDR3 length is 15 residues.

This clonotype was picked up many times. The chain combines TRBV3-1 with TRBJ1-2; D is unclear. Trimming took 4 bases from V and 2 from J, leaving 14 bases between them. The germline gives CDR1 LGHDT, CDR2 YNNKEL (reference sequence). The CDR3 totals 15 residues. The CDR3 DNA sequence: TGTGCCAGCAGCCCCCTAGGTCCCGGAAACTATGGCTACACCTTC. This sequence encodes CASSPLGPGNYGYTF.

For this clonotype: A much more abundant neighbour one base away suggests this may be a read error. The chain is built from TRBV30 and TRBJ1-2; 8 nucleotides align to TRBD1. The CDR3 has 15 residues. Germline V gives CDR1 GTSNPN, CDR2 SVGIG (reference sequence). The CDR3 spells CAWSLTGETNYGYAF. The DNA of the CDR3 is TGTGCCTGGAGTTTGACAGGGGAGACGAACTATGGCTACGCCTTC.

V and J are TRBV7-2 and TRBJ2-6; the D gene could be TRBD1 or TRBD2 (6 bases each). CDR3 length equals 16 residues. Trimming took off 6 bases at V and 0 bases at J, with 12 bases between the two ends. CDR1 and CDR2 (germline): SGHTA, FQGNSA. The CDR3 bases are TGTGCCAGCAGTTTCTGGGGGGCCTCTGGGGCCAACGTCCTGACTTTC. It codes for CASSFWGASGANVLTF. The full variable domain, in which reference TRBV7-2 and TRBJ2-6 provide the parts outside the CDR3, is GAGVSQSPSNKVTEKGKDVELRCDPISGHTALYWYRQSLGQGLEFLIYFQGNSAPDKSGLPSDRFSAERTGGSVSTLTIQRTQQEDSAVYLCASSFWGASGANVLTFGAGSRLTVL.

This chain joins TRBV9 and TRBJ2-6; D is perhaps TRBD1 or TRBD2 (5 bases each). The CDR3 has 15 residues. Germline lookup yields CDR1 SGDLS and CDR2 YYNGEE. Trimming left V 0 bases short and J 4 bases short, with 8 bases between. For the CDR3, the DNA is TGTGCCAGCAGCGTAGGAGGGGCAGGGGCCAACGTCCTGACTTTC. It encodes CASSVGGAGANVLTF.

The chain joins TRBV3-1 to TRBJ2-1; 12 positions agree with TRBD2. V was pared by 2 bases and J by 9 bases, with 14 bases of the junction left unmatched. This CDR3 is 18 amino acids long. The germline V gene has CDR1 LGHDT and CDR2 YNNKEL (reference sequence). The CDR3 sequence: CASSQPSPSGRGLTEQFF. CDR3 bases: TGTGCCAGCAGCCAACCCTCTCCTAGCGGGAGGGGCCTTACTGAGCAGTTCTTC.